This TCR beta chain was sequenced during a study of OX40 agonist ivuxolimab in advanced cancers. Across the study: Ivuxolimab, which is an agonistic anti-OX40 (CD134) antibody, was administered to the patients. Under the entry rules, prior anti-PD-1, anti-PD-L1 or anti-CTLA-4 therapy was allowed, and more than 35% had some. Study results and limitations: At 0.1 to 3.0 mg/kg and by week 6, CD4+ and CD8+ T cells in the blood had expanded clonally.

The CDR3 spans 13 residues. This clone has a handful of counts. The antigen is undetermined. Generated by immunoSEQ multiplex PCR, the TCRdb table keeps only in-frame clones and is missing some. This sample has approximately 38,000 clones, with 65% to 90% found just once. This specimen consisted of CD4+ or CD8+ T cells sorted from blood, obtained in a trial of the OX40 agonist ivuxolimab. The chain couples TRBV7-5 to TRBJ2-7. TRBV7-5 is assigned pseudogene status. This receptor was identified in an adult with an advanced solid tumor such as melanoma, head and neck, liver or kidney cancer. In DNA, the CDR3 is TGTGTCAGAAGCTTAGCAGGGGGGAGCGTCGAGTACTTC. This sequence encodes CVRSLAGGSVEYF.